This TCR beta chain was sequenced during a study of T cell repertoires in cytomegalovirus infection. Study in general: CMV infection plus the matching HLA type was flagged by public TCR beta signatures. Study-level findings and limits: Dominating the ex vivo response were HLA-C-restricted CMV-specific TCR beta clonotypes. Of the TCR beta families, the public ones yielded a cumulative frequency that identified carriers of CMV plus the relevant HLA.

One entry per CDR3 protein, called by TCRdb with MiXCR from the reads. The profile shows some 440,000 distinct CDR3 sequences, roughly 31% of them singletons. This clonotype was seen many times. Its antigen is still unknown. The junction and the germline gene differ at one end; a read error may be behind it. The germline V gene encodes CDR1 MNHEY and CDR2 SVGEGT. The CDR3 is 12 amino acids. The chain has TRBV6-2 or TRBV6-3 and TRBJ2-7; D is undetermined. This TCR was recovered from a human donor in good health (CMV status not recorded). Some clones in this sample may be carry-over from other donors' samples. The sample comprised PBMCs. The CDR3 DNA reads as TGTGCCAGCAGCTACTCCTCCTACGAGCAGTACTTC. It encodes CASSYSSYEQYF.